The 9 T cell receptor beta chains below come from one sample, sequenced in a study of glioma-infiltrating T cells (dated by TCRdb to the mid-2010s). Instrument on record: Illumina MiSeq. The iRepertoire nested amplicon-rescue multiplex PCR (arm-PCR) platform was used to amplify TCR alpha and beta CDR3 regions from RNA. TCRdb reprocessing: public reads trimmed at Q25 with fastp, clones called with MiXCR, in-frame beta chains kept. Rows are unified per CDR3 protein, each entry keeping the most common DNA and genes. The sample includes 100,000 to 150,000 distinct CDR3 sequences, with about 25% observed a single time. The ten largest clones add up to under 35% of the sample. The sequenced sample consisted of glioma tissue, nonneoplastic brain tissue, or PBMCs (not recorded which). Receptors originate from a human donor with low-grade glioma or glioblastoma, undergoing nonglioma brain surgery, or in good health (not recorded which).

The chain couples TRBV28 to TRBJ1-6; D is undetermined. V lost 11 bases to trimming and J lost 3 bases, with 17 bases between them. Germline V gene data show CDR1 as MDHEN and CDR2 as SYDVKM. The CDR3 is 15 amino acids. The CDR3 protein is CALEGNGNYNSPLHF. CDR3 DNA sequence: TGTGCCCTCGAGGGTAACGGAAACTATAATTCACCCCTCCACTTT.

This clonotype came up a few times. The CDR3 reads CSASTSGGRYNEQFF. CDR3 DNA: TGCAGTGCTAGTACTAGCGGGGGTCGATACAATGAGCAGTTCTTC. The chain carries TRBV20-1 and TRBJ2-1; TRBD2 matches at 11 bases. Germline CDR1 reads DFQATT; CDR2 reads SNEGSKA (reference sequence). With 3 bases clipped from V and 4 bases from J, the junction kept 5 bases outside the gene matches. This CDR3 has 15 residues.

This clonotype was picked up many times. DNA of the CDR3: TGCAGTGCTCACAGGGCAAATACGCAGTATTTT. Translated: CSAHRANTQYF. This sequence joins TRBV20-1 and TRBJ2-3, with a weak D call TRBD1 (6 bases). V was cut by 5 bases and J by 7 bases, with 10 bases left in between. Germline V CDR1 and CDR2: DFQATT, SNEGSKA (reference sequence). The CDR3 length is 11 residues.

This clonotype has a count of ten or more. The rearrangement links TRBV20-1 to TRBJ1-5; D uncertain. Trimming pared 6 bases from V and 0 bases from J, leaving 9 bases between. This CDR3 contains 13 residues. CDR1 DFQATT and CDR2 SNEGSKA come from the germline V gene (reference sequence). The CDR3 nucleotides read TGCAGTGCCCCCCCAGTTAGCAATCAGCCCCAGCATTTT. Encoded protein: CSAPPVSNQPQHF.

On this clonotype itself: Germline and junction disagree at one end, which may indicate a read error. The CDR3 protein is CAAGPSWGANALTF. The CDR3 region has the DNA TGTGCCGCGGGGCCTTCATGGGGGGCCAACGCCCTGACTTTC. The chain recombines TRBV10-2 with TRBJ2-6; D assignment may be TRBD1 or TRBD2 (6 bases each). CDR1 and CDR2 (germline): WSHSY, SAAADI. The CDR3 runs to 14 residues.

The chain employs TRBV2 and TRBJ2-1, with D perhaps matching TRBD1 (6 bases). The CDR3 runs to 14 residues. Trimming cost V 3 bases and J 12 bases, with 18 bases left between them. CDR1 and CDR2 from the germline V gene are SNHLY and FYNNEI. CDR3 sequence reads: CASSELTGRFGQFF. The CDR3 DNA follows: TGTGCCAGCAGTGAGTTGACAGGAAGGTTTGGGCAGTTCTTC. Drawing the rest from reference TRBV2 and TRBJ2-1, the complete variable domain is EPEVTQTPSHQVTQMGQEVILRCVPISNHLYFYWYRQILGQKVEFLVSFYNNEISEKSEIFDDQFSVERPDGSNFTLKIRSTKLEDSAMYFCASSELTGRFGQFFGPGTRLTVL.

This chain links TRBV18 with TRBJ1-5; TRBD1 is a possible D gene (5 bases). The V gene's germline CDR1 is KGHSH and CDR2 LQKENI. V lost 3 bases, J lost 6 bases, and 12 bases lay in between. The CDR3 is 14 residues long. The CDR3 nucleotides are TGTGCCAGCTCACCCGGGGCTGGGAGTCAGCCCCAGCATTTT. Translating it yields CASSPGAGSQPQHF.

The chain links TRBV6-1 to TRBJ2-4; D perhaps matches TRBD2 (8 bases). The CDR3 totals 15 residues. Germline V lookup: CDR1 MNHNS, CDR2 SASEGT. V was clipped by 10 bases and J by 2 bases, with 18 bases between them. In nucleotides, the CDR3 is TGTGCCACCACGAGCGGGGGACAGACCAAAAACATTCAGTACTTC. Protein sequence: CATTSGGQTKNIQYF.

This clonotype was detected ten times or more. This chain connects TRBV6-1 to TRBJ2-1, with 8 bases identical to TRBD1. The CDR3 is 14 amino acids. The germline V gene encodes CDR1 MNHNS and CDR2 SASEGT. Trimming took 7 bases from V and 4 from J; bases not matched to a gene: 6. The CDR3, as DNA: TGTGCCAGCACCTCAGGGGGCTCATACAATGAGCAGTTCTTC. This sequence encodes CASTSGGSYNEQFF.